This record covers a single TCR beta chain. Antigen specificity is unknown. Sequencing was performed with immunoSEQ multiplex PCR; in TCRdb, only in-frame clones are kept and a portion is missing. The sample has some 19,000 clones, approximately 90% seen once; the top ten hold over 1.1%. The data derive from a study of regulatory and conventional T cells in RAG deficiency. Points from the study as a whole: Treg unique TCR beta sequences were about 100-fold fewer in Omenn syndrome and CID/AS patients than controls.

The CDR3 sequence is 15 residues long. The germline V gene has CDR1 SGHRS and CDR2 YFSETQ. Trimming left V 0 bases short and J 10 bases short, with 14 bases between. The sorted regulatory T cells were CD4+, CD25-high and CD127-low, with genomic DNA sequenced. These data were likewise used in another study, on regulatory T cells. As reported in that work: Amplification used 52 TRBV primers and 13 TRBJ primers. In patients, unique TRB V-J pairs were restricted and V/J usage skewed, especially in Tregs.

Sequenced sample: Tregs sorted from blood. This sequence originates from a human donor in good health. V is TRBV5-1 and J is TRBJ1-6; no clear D. CDR3 bases: TGCGCCAGCAGCTTGGGTGGAACGGGGAGGTCACCCCTCCACTTT. Its protein product is CASSLGGTGRSPLHF.